This T cell receptor (beta chain) was documented in a study of STAT5B mutations in CD4+ large granular lymphocyte leukemia. Study as a whole: Healthy donors showed HLA-associated enrichment of the CDR3 'QG' motif.

Between the trimmed V and J ends, which lost 3 bases and 7 bases, there was a span of 13 bases. There are 15 residues in the CDR3. Germline V gives CDR1 KGHSH, CDR2 LQKENI. The protocol was immunoSEQ multiplex PCR, while the TCRdb copy is restricted to in-frame clones and leaves out a portion. The data show approximately 33,000 clones, with more than 70% seen just once and approximately 0.97% held by the top ten. This rearrangement joins TRBV18 to TRBJ1-6; the D gene is possibly TRBD1 (5 bases). Input material: CD4+ T cells from blood buffy coats. The receptor was derived from a human donor in good health. This chain's CDR3 is CASSPRDGGNSPLHF. For the CDR3, the DNA is TGTGCCAGCTCACCTCGGGACGGAGGAAATTCACCCCTCCACTTT. Drawing the rest from reference TRBV18 and TRBJ1-6, the complete variable domain is NAGVMQNPRHLVRRRGQEARLRCSPMKGHSHVYWYRQLPEEGLKFMVYLQKENIIDESGMPKERFSAEFPKEGPSILRIQQVVRGDSAAYFCASSPRDGGNSPLHFGNGTRLTVT.